This TCR beta chain was documented in a study of early T cells in non-severe SARS-CoV-2 infection. About the study: Chains were not paired, and sequencing was done on bulk RNA from unsorted whole blood.

A single record per CDR3 protein comes from TCRdb applying MiXCR to the 5' RACE reads. This table holds tens of thousands of distinct CDR3 sequences, 13% to 15% found once. Study-wide findings and caveats: Anti-spike CD8 responses were favored by VDJdb matching, which missed private and CD4 specificities.

CDR1 MNHEY and CDR2 SMNVEV come from the germline V gene (reference sequence). V was shortened by 3 bases and J by 3 bases, with 9 bases between the two germline ends. This CDR3 is built from 13 residues. As regards this clonotype: Its cognate antigen is unknown.

The V gene is TRBV27, the J gene TRBJ2-7; D remains unclear. This sample comprised whole blood, obtained at baseline. The receptor was derived from an adult who was a healthcare worker with PCR-confirmed SARS-CoV-2 infection or an uninfected control (not recorded which). The chain's CDR3 is CASSFGVVYEQYF. DNA of the CDR3: TGTGCCAGCAGTTTTGGGGTTGTCTACGAGCAGTACTTC.